The rows below give T cell receptor beta chains drawn from one sample of a study of T cell repertoires in cytomegalovirus infection. One entry per CDR3 protein, called by TCRdb with MiXCR from the reads. The sample lists a few hundred thousand distinct CDR3 sequences, approximately 14% occurring once. Sequencing input: PBMCs. Every receptor here comes from a human donor in good health (CMV status not recorded). Some clones in this sample may be carry-over from other donors' samples. The CDR3 runs from the conserved cysteine through the conserved F or W. The order of the fields is D gene, J gene, clone size, V gene, CDR3 DNA, CDR3 protein. D genes are given only for firm matches. Size is omitted from some rows. Given values are once, few, many or a class for expanded clones.

D: TRBD2; J: TRBJ2-5; size: many; V: TRBV11-2; DNA: TGTGCCAGCAGCTTCTCCGGGGGGGTGGAAGAGACCCAGTACTTC; CDR3: CASSFSGGVEETQYF
D: TRBD2; J: TRBJ2-1; size: NA; V: TRBV6-1; DNA: TGTGCCAGCAGTGGTCTAGCGGGAGATGCTGAGCAGTTCTTC; CDR3: CASSGLAGDAEQFF
D: NA; J: TRBJ2-3; size: few; V: TRBV25-1; DNA: TGTGCCAGCCGACCTCAGGAGACCATAATGAGCACAGATACGCAGTATTTT; CDR3: CASRPQETIMSTDTQYF
D: NA; J: TRBJ1-3; size: many; V: TRBV7-6; DNA: TGTGCCAGCAGCACAAACAGCAGGGCAGCTGGAAACACCATATATTTT; CDR3: CASSTNSRAAGNTIYF
D: NA; J: TRBJ1-6; size: many; V: TRBV7-6; DNA: TGTGCCAGCAGCTTAGAACCAATCTATAATTCACCCCTCCACTTT; CDR3: CASSLEPIYNSPLHF
D: TRBD2; J: TRBJ2-7; size: many; V: TRBV20-1; DNA: TGCAGTGCTAGAGACCTAGCGGGAACTTACGAGCAGTACTTC; CDR3: CSARDLAGTYEQYF
D: NA; J: TRBJ1-5; size: few; V: TRBV5-1; DNA: TGCGCCAGCAGCTTGGATGCAACGATTAATCAGCCCCAGCATTTT; CDR3: CASSLDATINQPQHF
D: NA; J: TRBJ1-1; size: many; V: TRBV28; DNA: TGTGCCAGCAGTTTCCACGGAAGTACCACTGAAGCTTTCTTT; CDR3: CASSFHGSTTEAFF
D: NA; J: TRBJ1-1; size: few; V: TRBV4-1; DNA: TGCGCCAGCAGCCAAGTTGGGCAGGGGCCAATGAACACTGAAGCTTTCTTT; CDR3: CASSQVGQGPMNTEAFF
D: TRBD2; J: TRBJ2-7; size: many; V: TRBV20-1; DNA: TGCAGTGCGCCGGGACTAGCGGAGATCGAGCAGTACTTC; CDR3: CSAPGLAEIEQYF
D: NA; J: TRBJ2-3; size: NA; V: TRBV3-1; DNA: TGTGCCAGCAGCCAAACGGGACGGAGAGACACAGATACGCAGTATTTT; CDR3: CASSQTGRRDTDTQYF
D: NA; J: TRBJ2-7; size: many; V: TRBV11-2; DNA: TGTGCCAGCAGCTTGGCTAGCTTGATCTACGAGCAGTACTTC; CDR3: CASSLASLIYEQYF
D: TRBD2; J: TRBJ2-1; size: NA; V: TRBV24-1; DNA: TGTGCCCCAAGGAGCGGGAGTACCCACAATGAGCAGTTCTTC; CDR3: CAPRSGSTHNEQFF
D: TRBD2; J: TRBJ2-1; size: many; V: TRBV11-2; DNA: TGTGCCAGCAGCTCGACCCAAAGCGGGGGCGGCAATCAGCAGTTCTTC; CDR3: CASSSTQSGGGNQQFF
D: TRBD1; J: TRBJ1-5; size: few; V: TRBV10-3; DNA: TGTGCCATCAGTGAGTCGCGATACGGACAGGGGGTCCCTGGGGGCAATCAGCCCCAGCATTTT; CDR3: CAISESRYGQGVPGGNQPQHF
D: TRBD1; J: TRBJ1-1; size: NA; V: TRBV20-1; DNA: TGCAGTGCTGGACCCCCGACAGGGAGGAACACTGAAGCTTTCTTT; CDR3: CSAGPPTGRNTEAFF
D: NA; J: TRBJ1-6; size: many; V: TRBV7-2; DNA: TGTGCCAGCAGCTTAGCGCTTGTGGGAGGCTCCCTCCACTTT; CDR3: CASSLALVGGSLHF
D: NA; J: TRBJ1-5; size: many; V: TRBV6-6; DNA: TGTGCCAGCAGTTACACCCGCGAGGGCAATCAGCCCCAGCATTTT; CDR3: CASSYTREGNQPQHF
D: TRBD2; J: TRBJ2-1; size: few; V: TRBV9; DNA: TGTGCCAGCAGTCCTACTAGCGGGAGCTTCCATGAGCAGTTCTTC; CDR3: CASSPTSGSFHEQFF
D: TRBD1; J: TRBJ2-2; size: NA; V: TRBV11-2; DNA: TGTGCCAGCAGCTTTACAGGGGGTCACACCGGGGAGCTGTTTTTT; CDR3: CASSFTGGHTGELFF
D: NA; J: TRBJ2-1; size: many; V: TRBV19; DNA: NA; CDR3: CASSISVRAGMVF
D: TRBD2; J: TRBJ2-3; size: many; V: TRBV6-2/TRBV6-3; DNA: TGTGCCAGCAAGGTCGGGGGGGCCACAGATACGCAGTATTTT; CDR3: CASKVGGATDTQYF
D: NA; J: TRBJ1-5; size: many; V: TRBV7-3; DNA: TGTGCCAGCAGCTTAATTGCGGGTTCGCAGCCCCAGCATTTT; CDR3: CASSLIAGSQPQHF
D: TRBD1; J: TRBJ1-1; size: NA; V: TRBV29-1; DNA: TGCAGCGTCCCGACAGGGAGTCACACTGAAGCTTTCTTT; CDR3: CSVPTGSHTEAFF
D: NA; J: TRBJ2-5; size: many; V: TRBV7-3; DNA: TGTGCCAGCAGCTCCGACAGAAAGACCCAGTACTTC; CDR3: CASSSDRKTQYF
D: NA; J: TRBJ1-2; size: many; V: TRBV4-1; DNA: TGCGCCAGCAGCCAGTCAGGGCTCGGGGGTCCGATCTATGGCTACACCTTC; CDR3: CASSQSGLGGPIYGYTF
D: TRBD2; J: TRBJ2-7; size: few; V: TRBV28; DNA: TGTGCCAGCAGTTTTGGACTAGGTCTGTACGAGCAGTACTTC; CDR3: CASSFGLGLYEQYF
D: TRBD1; J: TRBJ2-7; size: few; V: TRBV29-1; DNA: TGCAGCGTTGAAGGGCAGGGGGCAAGGGAGCAGTACTTC; CDR3: CSVEGQGAREQYF
D: TRBD1; J: TRBJ1-1; size: once; V: TRBV7-3; DNA: TGTGCCAGCAGCTTAGGCCCGACAGGGGGTTTGAACACTGAAGCTTTCTTT; CDR3: CASSLGPTGGLNTEAFF
D: NA; J: TRBJ2-3; size: NA; V: TRBV5-1; DNA: TGCGCCAGCAGCCGTCAACAGGGAATTAGCACAGATACGCAGTATTTT; CDR3: CASSRQQGISTDTQYF
D: TRBD2; J: TRBJ2-1; size: many; V: TRBV7-3; DNA: TGTGCCAGCAGCTCACAGACCCTAGCGGGGGGCTATGAGCAGTTCTTC; CDR3: CASSSQTLAGGYEQFF
D: TRBD2; J: TRBJ2-1; size: NA; V: TRBV20-1; DNA: TGCAGTGCTAGTTCCCTGTCGACTAGCGGGAGTACTAATGAGCAGTTCTTC; CDR3: CSASSLSTSGSTNEQFF
D: NA; J: TRBJ2-5; size: NA; V: TRBV4-3; DNA: TGCGCCAGCAGCCAAGATCTGAGCCTACAAGAGACCCAGTACTTC; CDR3: CASSQDLSLQETQYF
D: TRBD1; J: TRBJ2-7; size: many; V: TRBV7-9; DNA: TGTGCCAGCAGCTTAGCTCTACAGGGGAACGACTACGAGCAGTACTTC; CDR3: CASSLALQGNDYEQYF
D: NA; J: TRBJ2-7; size: many; V: TRBV7-2; DNA: TGTGCCAGCAGCTTATACACGGCTTCTACCTACGAGCAGTACTTC; CDR3: CASSLYTASTYEQYF
D: NA; J: TRBJ2-2; size: many; V: TRBV6-6; DNA: TGTGCCAGCAGTTATCAGGCCGGGGAGCTGTTTTTT; CDR3: CASSYQAGELFF
D: NA; J: TRBJ2-2; size: many; V: TRBV28; DNA: TGTGCCAGCAGTTTAGTTCAGACGAACACCGGGGAGCTGTTTTTT; CDR3: CASSLVQTNTGELFF
D: TRBD1; J: TRBJ2-4; size: NA; V: TRBV2; DNA: TGTGCCGGCTACAGGGGTCCCAAAAACATTCAGTACTTC; CDR3: CAGYRGPKNIQYF
D: NA; J: TRBJ2-3; size: many; V: TRBV4-3; DNA: TGCGCCAGCAGCCAAGGAGGCCAGAGCACAGATACGCAGTATTTT; CDR3: CASSQGGQSTDTQYF
D: TRBD2; J: TRBJ2-7; size: NA; V: TRBV20-1; DNA: TGCAGTGCTAGAGATCCGGGACTAGCGGTCCGCGGATCCTACGAGCAGTACTTC; CDR3: CSARDPGLAVRGSYEQYF
D: TRBD2; J: TRBJ2-5; size: NA; V: TRBV5-5; DNA: TGTGCCAGCAGCCCAGGACTAGTGGAGACCCAGTACTTC; CDR3: CASSPGLVETQYF
D: NA; J: TRBJ2-5; size: few; V: TRBV11-2; DNA: TGTGCCAGCAGCTTTGCTAGGGCCGAAGAGACCCAGTACTTC; CDR3: CASSFARAEETQYF
D: NA; J: TRBJ2-5; size: few; V: TRBV14; DNA: TGTGCCAGCAGCCAAGGAGTCCGGCCCGAGGAGACCCAGTACTTC; CDR3: CASSQGVRPEETQYF
D: NA; J: TRBJ1-3; size: NA; V: TRBV29-1; DNA: TGCAGCGTTGAAAGCGACACTGGAAACACCATATATTTT; CDR3: CSVESDTGNTIYF
D: NA; J: TRBJ2-5; size: many; V: TRBV27; DNA: TGTGCCAGCAGTTTATGGGGCGACCAAGAGACCCAGTACTTC; CDR3: CASSLWGDQETQYF